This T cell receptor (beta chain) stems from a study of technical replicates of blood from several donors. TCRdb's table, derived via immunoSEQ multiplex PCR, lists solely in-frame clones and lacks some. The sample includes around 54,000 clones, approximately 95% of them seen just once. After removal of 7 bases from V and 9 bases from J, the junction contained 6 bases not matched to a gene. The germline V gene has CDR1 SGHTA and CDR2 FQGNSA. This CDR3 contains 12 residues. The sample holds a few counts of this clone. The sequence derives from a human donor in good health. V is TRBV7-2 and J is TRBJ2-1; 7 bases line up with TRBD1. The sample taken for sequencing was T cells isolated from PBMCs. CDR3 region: CASTRDSREQFF. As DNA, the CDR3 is TGTGCCAGCACCCGGGACAGCCGTGAGCAGTTCTTC. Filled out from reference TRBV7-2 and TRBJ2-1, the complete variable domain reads GAGVSQSPSNKVTEKGKDVELRCDPISGHTALYWYRQSLGQGLEFLIYFQGNSAPDKSGLPSDRFSAERTGGSVSTLTIQRTQQEDSAVYLCASTRDSREQFFGPGTRLTVL.